Following are 10 T cell receptor beta chains from one sample sequenced in a study of cytomegalovirus exposure and HLA in healthy donors. PCR used 60 Vbeta primers and 13 Jbeta primers. Repertoires were generated with immunoSEQ multiplex PCR, while TCRdb's copy carries only in-frame clones and drops some. The sample holds 74,000 or so clones, 77% seen once. Sequencing used PBMCs. These TCRs come from a man in his forties or fifties in good health and CMV-seropositive.

This clone occurred a few times. This chain uses TRBV6-1 with TRBJ2-1; D ambiguous. Per the germline V gene, CDR1 is MNHNS and CDR2 is SASEGT. The CDR3 is 18 residues long. The V gene lost 0 bases and the J gene lost 0 bases, with 15 bases spanning the gap. In nucleotides, the CDR3 is TGTGCCAGCAGTGAAGCGGGCAGCTTCGTTTTCTCCTACAATGAGCAGTTCTTC. It is translated as CASSEAGSFVFSYNEQFF.

This clone was seen more than once but under ten times. The chain joins TRBV19 to TRBJ2-2, with 11 bases aligning to TRBD2. Germline V gene data show CDR1 as LNHDA and CDR2 as SQIVND (reference sequence). The CDR3 covers 17 residues. The V segment lost 4 bases and the J segment 0 bases; nucleotides outside the gene matches: 4. CDR3 DNA: TGTGCCAGTAGTAAGGGGACTAGCGGATCGAACACCGGGGAGCTGTTTTTT. It yields the protein CASSKGTSGSNTGELFF.

The chain couples TRBV18 to TRBJ1-1; the match to TRBD1 covers 7 bases. This CDR3 is built from 16 residues. J gave up 2 bases and V 3 bases, and 9 bases lay outside the gene matches. CDR1 is KGHSH and CDR2 is LQKENI in the germline V gene. CDR3 DNA: TGTGCCAGCTCACCCGTCCGGACAGGAGAAAACACTGAAGCTTTCTTT. Translation gives CASSPVRTGENTEAFF.

Note on this clone: At one end, the junction sequence differs from germline, possibly due to a read error. The chain is built from TRBV7-9 and TRBJ1-1; a weak D match, TRBD1 (6 bases). The CDR3 has 13 residues. Germline CDR1 reads SEHNR; CDR2 reads FQNEAQ (reference sequence). CDR3 residues: CSSSSTGGGEAFF. CDR3 DNA: TGTTCCAGCAGCTCCACTGGGGGGGGCGAAGCTTTCTTT.

The chain carries TRBV6-1 and TRBJ2-5, with TRBD2 identical over 7 bases. The V and J ends lost 3 bases and 4 bases, in that order; junction bases with no gene match: 11. Germline V gene data show CDR1 as MNHNS and CDR2 as SASEGT. CDR3 length equals 16 residues. CDR3 in DNA: TGTGCCAGCAGTGACCTTGGACTAGGGGTTCGAGAGACCCAGTACTTC. It translates to CASSDLGLGVRETQYF.

The chain recombines TRBV30 with TRBJ1-5; TRBD1 aligns across 9 bases. Trimming took 6 bases from V and 6 from J; bases not matched to a gene: 15. The germline gives CDR1 GTSNPN, CDR2 SVGIG (reference sequence). CDR3 length equals 16 residues. The DNA of the CDR3 is TGTGCCTGCACTCCCCCGGGACAGGGTAGAGGTCAGCCCCAGCATTTT. Translating gives CACTPPGQGRGQPQHF. Variable domain in full (rest from reference TRBV30 and TRBJ1-5): SQTIHQWPATLVQPVGSPLSLECTVEGTSNPNLYWYRQAAGRGLQLLFYSVGIGQISSEVPQNLSASRPQDRQFILSSKKLLLSDSGFYLCACTPPGQGRGQPQHFGDGTRLSIL.

The gene calls are TRBV10-3 and TRBJ2-3, with 13 bases that match TRBD2. This CDR3 has 14 amino acids. With V trimmed by 9 bases and J by 4 bases, 4 bases remained unmatched. Germline values: CDR1 ENHRY, CDR2 SYGVKD. This chain's CDR3 is CAITSGRGPDTQYF. The CDR3 nucleotides read TGTGCCATTACTAGCGGGAGGGGCCCAGATACGCAGTATTTT.

The chain has TRBV6-6 and TRBJ1-2, with 8 bases that match TRBD1. V dropped 1 base and J dropped 4; count of bases not matched to a gene: 5. Germline V gives CDR1 MNHNY, CDR2 SVGAGI (reference sequence). The CDR3 is 15 amino acids. The CDR3, as DNA: TGTGCCAGCAGTTACTTTGGACAGGGTGCCTATGGCTACACCTTC. Translation gives CASSYFGQGAYGYTF.

The chain uses TRBV5-5 and TRBJ2-7, with 7 bases that match TRBD1. CDR3 size: 13 residues. Germline CDR1 and CDR2: SGHKS and YYEKEE (reference sequence). The V and J ends lost 4 bases and 3 bases, in that order; junction bases with no gene match: 4. The CDR3 coding sequence is TGTGCCAGCAGCCTCGGGACAGTCTACGAGCAGTACTTC. Its translation: CASSLGTVYEQYF.

The gene calls are TRBV4-1 and TRBJ2-2; possible D gene TRBD2, 6 bases. Trimming removed 3 bases from V and 1 base from J, with 15 bases in between. Germline V gene lookup returns CDR1 MGHRA and CDR2 YSYEKL. The CDR3 length is 17 residues. CDR3 sequence reads: CASSQNDLRGNTGELFF. The CDR3 DNA follows: TGCGCCAGCAGCCAGAACGACCTGCGGGGGAACACCGGGGAGCTGTTTTTT.